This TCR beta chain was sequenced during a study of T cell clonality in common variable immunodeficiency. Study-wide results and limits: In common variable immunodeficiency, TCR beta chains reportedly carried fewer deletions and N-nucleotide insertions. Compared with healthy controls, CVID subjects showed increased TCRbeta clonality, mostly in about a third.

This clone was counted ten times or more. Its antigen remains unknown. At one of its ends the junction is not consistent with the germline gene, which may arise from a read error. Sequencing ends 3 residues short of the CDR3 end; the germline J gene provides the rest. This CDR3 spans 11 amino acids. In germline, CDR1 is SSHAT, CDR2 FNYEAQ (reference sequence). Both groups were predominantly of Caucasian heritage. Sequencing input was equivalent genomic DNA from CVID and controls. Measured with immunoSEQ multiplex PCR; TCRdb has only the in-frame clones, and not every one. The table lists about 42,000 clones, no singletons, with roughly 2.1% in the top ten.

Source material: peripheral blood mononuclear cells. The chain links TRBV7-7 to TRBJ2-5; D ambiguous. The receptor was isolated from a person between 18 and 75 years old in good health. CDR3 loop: CASTAGETQYF. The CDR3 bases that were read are TGTGCTAGCACCGCCGGGGAGACC.